The 21 T cell receptor beta chains given below trace back to one sample, sequenced in a study of shared clonotypes between healthy human individuals. Some clones are missing from TCRdb's copy, which holds only in-frame ones; the method was immunoSEQ multiplex PCR. The sample shows about 2.1 million clones, approximately 94% of them seen only once. Naive CD8 cells were CD45RO-negative, positively selected for CCR7, excluding terminally differentiated effector memory CD45RA+ cells. The sequencing input was naive CD8+ T cells from PBMCs. Receptors originate from a man aged 18 to 29 in good health. Some clones in this sample may be carry-over from other donors' samples.

The chain combines TRBV11-2 with TRBJ2-5; D might be TRBD2 (6 bases). The end of the DNA is better explained by TRBJ2-7, so the J call may be wrong. Germline CDR1 and CDR2: SGHAT and FQNNGV. CDR3 length: 16 amino acids. CDR3 sequence (DNA): TGTGCCAGCAGCTTATCGCGGACTACCGGCTCCTACGAGCAGTACTTC. This translates into CASSLSRTTGSYEQYF.

The J gene is TRBJ2-3, the V gene TRBV28; 8 bases fit TRBD2. Trimming at V came to 10 bases and at J to 5 bases, leaving 20 bases not matched to a gene. This CDR3 has 17 residues. From germline, CDR1 is MDHEN and CDR2 SYDVKM. The CDR3 DNA sequence: TGTGCCACTAAAGGTCTCCCAGGAGCGGGAGCCCTAGATACGCAGTATTTT. As protein: CATKGLPGAGALDTQYF.

The chain joins TRBV11-2 to TRBJ2-1, with 8 bases fitting TRBD2. Unmatched junction bases numbered 6, after V lost 7 bases and J lost 10 bases. The CDR3 runs 12 residues. CDR1 and CDR2 from the germline V gene are SGHAT and FQNNGV. CDR3 in DNA: TGTGCCAGCAACGTAGCGGGAAAAGAGCAGTTCTTC. This encodes CASNVAGKEQFF.

The chain is built from TRBV4-1 and TRBJ2-5; TRBD2 agrees at 8 bases. The CDR3 covers 15 residues. Germline CDR1 and CDR2: MGHRA and YSYEKL. With 1 base clipped from V and 4 bases from J, the junction kept 5 bases outside the gene matches. The CDR3 loop is CASSQVAGSPETQYF. As DNA, the CDR3 is TGCGCCAGCAGCCAAGTAGCGGGATCCCCAGAGACCCAGTACTTC.

The rearrangement links TRBV5-1 to TRBJ2-2, with D possibly TRBD1 on 5 matching bases. This CDR3 is 18 amino acids long. V shed 4 bases and J shed 0 bases, with 19 bases lying between them. CDR1 is SGHRS and CDR2 is YFSETQ in the germline V gene. The CDR3 spells CASSGSIPGNPNTGELFF. CDR3 nucleotide sequence: TGCGCCAGCAGCGGATCGATCCCAGGGAATCCGAACACCGGGGAGCTGTTTTTT.

The chain joins TRBV9 to TRBJ2-3; a weak D match, TRBD2 (5 bases). V lost 4 bases and J lost 0, with 27 bases in between. The CDR3 length is 20 residues. Germline CDR1 reads SGDLS; CDR2 reads YYNGEE. CDR3 protein: CASSPEVRTLGTHSTDTQYF. CDR3 nucleotides: TGTGCCAGCAGCCCGGAGGTGCGGACCTTGGGAACACACAGCACAGATACGCAGTATTTT.

Concerning this clone: Other DNA variants within this sample encode the same CDR3. The chain recombines TRBV28 with TRBJ1-5; D call uncertain. Trimming left V 5 bases short and J 4 bases short, with 6 bases between. Germline values: CDR1 MDHEN, CDR2 SYDVKM. The CDR3 totals 12 residues. The CDR3 nucleotides read TGTGCCAGCAGTCCAACTAATCAGCCCCAGCATTTT. Translated: CASSPTNQPQHF. Variable domain in full (rest from reference TRBV28 and TRBJ1-5): DVKVTQSSRYLVKRTGEKVFLECVQDMDHENMFWYRQDPGLGLRLIYFSYDVKMKEKGDIPEGYSVSREKKERFSLILESASTNQTSMYLCASSPTNQPQHFGDGTRLSIL.

The chain's CDR3 is CASSSRWSQQETQYF. CDR3 in DNA: TGTGCCAGCAGCTCCCGGTGGTCCCAACAAGAGACCCAGTACTTC. The chain uses TRBV21-1 and TRBJ2-5; the DNA was not compared with TRBD2, the D call given in the table. TRBV21-1 is flagged as a pseudogene. CDR3 size: 15 residues.

Here the CDR3 reads CASSFLDYTGELFF. The CDR3 coding sequence is TGTGCCAGCAGCTTTCTCGACTACACCGGGGAGCTGTTTTTT. The chain recombines TRBV5-6 with TRBJ2-2; D not resolved. Trimming shortened V by 2 bases and J by 3 bases, and 8 bases separated the two germline ends. This CDR3 has 14 amino acids. The V gene's germline CDR1 is SGHDT and CDR2 YYEEEE.

This clone was seen once. The V call is TRBV29-1, the J call TRBJ2-7; 15 bases fit TRBD2. Germline assignment: CDR1 SQVTM and CDR2 ANQGSEA. V was pared by 4 bases and J by 0 bases, with 10 bases of the junction left unmatched. The CDR3 covers 18 residues. The CDR3 DNA follows: TGCAGCGTTGTTTTCCCGGGACTAGCGGGAGGCAACTCCTACGAGCAGTACTTC. This translates into CSVVFPGLAGGNSYEQYF.

The gene calls are TRBV7-3 and TRBJ2-3; D not certain. Germline-derived CDR1 and CDR2 are SGHTA and FQGTGA. The length of the CDR3 is 13 residues. V was trimmed by 4 bases and J by 4 bases, leaving 9 bases between them. The chain's CDR3 is CASSSGWPDTQYF. In DNA, the CDR3 is TGTGCCAGCAGCTCCGGCTGGCCAGATACGCAGTATTTT.

The chain carries TRBV27 and TRBJ1-5, with D possibly TRBD1 on 5 matching bases. The length of the CDR3 is 18 residues. V shed 0 bases and J shed 6 bases, with 21 bases lying between them. Germline CDR1 reads MNHEY; CDR2 reads SMNVEV (reference sequence). CDR3 sequence reads: CASSLSLPGGEYGQPQHF. The DNA for the CDR3 is TGTGCCAGCAGTTTATCGCTCCCTGGGGGTGAGTACGGTCAGCCCCAGCATTTT.

The V call is TRBV11-1, the J call TRBJ2-1; 8 nucleotides align to TRBD2. Germline V lookup: CDR1 SGHAT, CDR2 FQDESV (reference sequence). V shed 6 bases and J 6 bases; nucleotides not matched to a gene: 10. The CDR3 loop spans 15 amino acids. For the CDR3, the DNA is TGTGCCAGCAGTTCTAGGGCCCGGGAGGGCAATGAGCAGTTCTTC. Its translation: CASSSRAREGNEQFF.

This clone was seen once. V usage is TRBV4-1 and J usage is TRBJ2-1; TRBD2 is a possible D gene (5 bases). V lost 1 base to trimming and J lost 0 bases, with 13 bases between them. The CDR3 consists of 17 residues. Germline V lookup: CDR1 MGHRA, CDR2 YSYEKL. CDR3 sequence (DNA): TGCGCCAGCAGCCAAGTCTCCAGCGGAAGCTCCTACAATGAGCAGTTCTTC. It codes for CASSQVSSGSSYNEQFF.

The chain is built from TRBV6-5 and TRBJ2-1; D remains unclear. Germline loops: CDR1 MNHEY, CDR2 SVGAGI. CDR3 length equals 11 residues. V lost 10 bases, J lost 8 bases, and 12 bases lay in between. In nucleotides, the CDR3 is TGTGCCACCTGGGCGAGCGATGAGCAGTTCTTC. Amino acids: CATWASDEQFF.

This chain joins TRBV29-1 and TRBJ2-7, with 11 nucleotides matching TRBD1. This CDR3 spans 16 amino acids. The V gene end was trimmed by 3 bases and the J gene end by 3 bases; junction bases not matched to a gene: 10. Germline-derived CDR1 and CDR2 are SQVTM and ANQGSEA. As DNA, the CDR3 is TGCAGCGTTGAGGCTGACCTCGGGACAGGGGGCTACGAGCAGTACTTC. The encoded protein is CSVEADLGTGGYEQYF.

V usage is TRBV5-1 and J usage is TRBJ2-7; 9 bases agree with TRBD1. The CDR3 consists of 14 residues. V dropped 5 bases and J dropped 4; count of bases not matched to a gene: 7. In germline, CDR1 is SGHRS, CDR2 YFSETQ. The CDR3 protein is CASRYRDRAYEQYF. The CDR3, as DNA: TGCGCCAGCAGATATAGGGACAGGGCTTACGAGCAGTACTTC.

This clone appeared once. CDR3 sequence (DNA): TGCGCCAGCAGCTTGGAAGGTGGGAGATCCTACAATGAGCAGTTCTTC. It is translated as CASSLEGGRSYNEQFF. V gene TRBV5-1 combines with J gene TRBJ2-1; TRBD2 might be the D (5 bases). Trimming took off 0 bases at V and 1 base at J, with 11 bases between the two ends. This CDR3 has 16 amino acids. CDR1 and CDR2 (germline): SGHRS, YFSETQ. The whole variable domain, filled in from reference TRBV5-1 and TRBJ2-1, reads KAGVTQTPRYLIKTRGQQVTLSCSPISGHRSVSWYQQTPGQGLQFLFEYFSETQRNKGNFPGRFSGRQFSNSRSEMNVSTLELGDSALYLCASSLEGGRSYNEQFFGPGTRLTVL.

This chain connects TRBV7-2 to TRBJ2-7, with 12 bases fitting TRBD2. The CDR3 totals 14 residues. V lost 5 bases, J lost 4 bases, and 3 bases stayed unmatched. Germline CDR1 and CDR2: SGHTA and FQGNSA. The CDR3 bases are TGTGCCAGCAGCGAACTAGCGGGGGGTTACGAGCAGTACTTC. Protein: CASSELAGGYEQYF.

The J gene is TRBJ1-1, the V gene TRBV15, with D possibly matching TRBD1 (6 bases). CDR3 length: 15 amino acids. Trimming left V 8 bases short and J 0 bases short, with 16 bases between. Germline CDR1 LNHNV, CDR2 YYDKDF (reference sequence). The CDR3 nucleotides are TGTGCCACCCGCCTCGGCGGACAGTTGAACACTGAAGCTTTCTTT. It specifies CATRLGGQLNTEAFF.

The V gene is TRBV5-1, the J gene TRBJ1-2; 12 bases fit TRBD1. The V gene end was trimmed by 3 bases and the J gene end by 6 bases; junction bases not matched to a gene: 9. This CDR3 region has 16 residues. Germline assignment: CDR1 SGHRS and CDR2 YFSETQ. The CDR3 region has the DNA TGCGCCAGCAGCTGGGGGCCCGGGACAGGGGGCAATGGCTACACCTTC. Translation gives CASSWGPGTGGNGYTF.